The next 5 T cell receptor beta chains were all read from a single sample in a study of blood T cell repertoires in COVID-19. Clones were read by immunoSEQ multiplex PCR, and TCRdb kept only the in-frame ones, dropping some. The profile covers around 140,000 clones, with around 89% appearing a single time and around 15% taken by the ten largest. The source material was peripheral blood. These receptors came from a man aged 18 to 29 with COVID-19, enrolled during active disease.

The CDR3 region is CASSVGVKADTQYF. The CDR3, as DNA: TGTGCCAGCAGCGTCGGGGTAAAAGCAGATACGCAGTATTTT. The rearrangement uses TRBV9 and TRBJ2-3; D perhaps matches TRBD2 (5 bases). This CDR3 comprises 14 residues. The V end lost 2 bases, the J end lost 4 bases, and 11 bases lay between the germline ends. In germline, CDR1 is SGDLS, CDR2 YYNGEE.

The chain has TRBV7-9 and TRBJ1-1; TRBD1 might be the D (5 bases). Germline CDR1 reads SEHNR; CDR2 reads FQNEAQ (reference sequence). Between the trimmed V and J ends, which lost 4 bases and 1 base, there was a span of 13 bases. The CDR3 contains 15 residues. The CDR3 DNA is TGTGCCAGCAGCTGGTGGGGCAGCCGGAACACTGAAGCTTTCTTT. Amino acid sequence: CASSWWGSRNTEAFF.

The chain recombines TRBV24-1 with TRBJ2-3; TRBD2 agrees at 10 bases. Germline lookup yields CDR1 KGHDR and CDR2 SFDVKD. With V trimmed by 10 bases and J by 5 bases, 14 bases remained unmatched. The length of the CDR3 is 16 residues. The CDR3 loop reads CATGGGLAGAVDTQYF. CDR3 bases: TGTGCCACGGGCGGAGGTCTAGCGGGAGCGGTAGATACGCAGTATTTT.

The gene calls are TRBV7-2 and TRBJ2-5; 11 bases match TRBD2. Germline V gives CDR1 SGHTA, CDR2 FQGNSA. Trimming at V came to 6 bases and at J to 2 bases, leaving 5 bases not matched to a gene. The length of the CDR3 is 15 residues. The CDR3 DNA reads as TGTGCCAGCAGTGAGGGGACTAGCGGACAAGAGACCCAGTACTTC. Translating gives CASSEGTSGQETQYF.

The CDR3 here is CASSLGSEETQYF. The DNA of the CDR3 is TGTGCCAGCAGCCTAGGCAGCGAAGAGACCCAGTACTTC. J is TRBJ2-5 and V is TRBV5-6; D unclear. Germline V gene data show CDR1 as SGHDT and CDR2 as YYEEEE. The V and J ends lost 4 bases and 3 bases respectively, with 10 bases between them. CDR3 size: 13 residues.